This T cell receptor (beta chain) was observed in a study of T cells in Graves' hyperthyroidism and ophthalmopathy. TCR beta CDR3 sequences were amplified from RNA transcripts. The HTBI primer set drove a first-round RT-PCR of the TCR CDR3. MiXCR, applied by TCRdb to the multiplex PCR reads, yields one record per CDR3 protein. Among some 690,000 distinct CDR3 sequences listed, 15% to 20% were seen once. V lost 4 bases to trimming and J lost 5 bases; unmatched junction nucleotides: 12. This CDR3 is 15 amino acids long. Germline values: CDR1 SQVTM, CDR2 ANQGSEA. This clonotype appeared many times. This receptor was obtained from a man in his fifties with Graves' hyperthyroidism. V is TRBV29-1 and J is TRBJ2-7; 9 bases are shared with TRBD1. Source material: blood. The DNA of the CDR3 is TGCAGCGTTGCCGGGACAGGGAATGATTTCCACGAGCAGTACTTC. This gives the protein CSVAGTGNDFHEQYF.